The source of this T cell receptor beta chain is a study of blood T cells in healthy people across ages. Together with a sample-barcoded 5' primer, a J-beta primer mix was included in a second PCR lasting about 7 to 11 cycles. MiXCR, run by TCRdb on the 5' RACE reads, gives a single entry per CDR3 protein. The sample holds more than 700,000 distinct CDR3 sequences, about 42% seen once. The CDR3 length is 11 residues. The germline V and J ends were trimmed by 6 bases and 3 bases, with 5 bases remaining between them. The receptor was isolated from a man at least 80 years old in good health. The genes are TRBV12-3 or TRBV12-4 and TRBJ1-1; no clear D. The material sequenced was blood. The CDR3 sequence is CASRKDTEAFF. In nucleotides, the CDR3 is TGTGCCAGCAGGAAAGACACTGAAGCTTTCTTT.